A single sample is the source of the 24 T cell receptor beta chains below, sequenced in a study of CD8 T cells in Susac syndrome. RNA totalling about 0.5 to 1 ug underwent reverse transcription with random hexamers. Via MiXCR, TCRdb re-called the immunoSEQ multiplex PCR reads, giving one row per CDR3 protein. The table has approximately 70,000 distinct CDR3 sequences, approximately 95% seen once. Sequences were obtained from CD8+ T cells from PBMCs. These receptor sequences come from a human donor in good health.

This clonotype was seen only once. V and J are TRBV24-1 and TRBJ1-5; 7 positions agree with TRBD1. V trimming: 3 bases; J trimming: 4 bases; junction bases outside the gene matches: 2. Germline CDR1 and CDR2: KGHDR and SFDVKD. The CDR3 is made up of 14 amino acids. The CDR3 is CATSDVQGNQPQHF. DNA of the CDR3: TGTGCCACCAGTGATGTACAGGGGAATCAGCCCCAGCATTTT.

CDR3 DNA: TGTGCCAGCAGTTTATCGATGGCCCCTAGCGGGGGCACTAGCACAGATACGCAGTATTTT. Encoded protein: CASSLSMAPSGGTSTDTQYF. The rearrangement uses TRBV27 and TRBJ2-3; TRBD2 matches at 10 bases. V was pared by 0 bases and J by 0 bases, with 12 bases of the junction left unmatched. The CDR3 runs 20 residues. The germline V gene encodes CDR1 MNHEY and CDR2 SMNVEV (reference sequence).

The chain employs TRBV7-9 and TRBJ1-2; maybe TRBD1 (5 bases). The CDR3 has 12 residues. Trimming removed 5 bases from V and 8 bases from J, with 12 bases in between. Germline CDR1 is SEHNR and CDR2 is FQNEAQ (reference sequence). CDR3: CASSALGVGYTF. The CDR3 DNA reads TGTGCCAGCAGCGCCTTAGGGGTCGGCTACACCTTC.

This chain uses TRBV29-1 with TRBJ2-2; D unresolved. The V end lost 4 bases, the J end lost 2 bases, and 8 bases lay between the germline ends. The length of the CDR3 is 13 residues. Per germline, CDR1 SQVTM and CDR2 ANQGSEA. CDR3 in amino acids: CSVVQANTGELFF. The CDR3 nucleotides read TGCAGCGTTGTCCAGGCTAACACCGGGGAGCTGTTTTTT.

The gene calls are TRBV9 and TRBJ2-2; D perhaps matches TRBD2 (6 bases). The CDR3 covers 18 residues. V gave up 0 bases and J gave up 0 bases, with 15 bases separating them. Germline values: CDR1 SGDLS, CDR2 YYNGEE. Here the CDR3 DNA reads TGTGCCAGCAGCGTAGTCCCTAGCGCTACCACGAACACCGGGGAGCTGTTTTTT. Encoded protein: CASSVVPSATTNTGELFF.

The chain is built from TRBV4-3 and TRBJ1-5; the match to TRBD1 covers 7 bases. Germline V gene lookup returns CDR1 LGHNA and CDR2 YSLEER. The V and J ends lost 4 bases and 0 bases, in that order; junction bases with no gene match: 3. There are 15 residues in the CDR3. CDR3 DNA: TGCGCCAGCAGCCGCTACAGGGGTAGCAATCAGCCCCAGCATTTT. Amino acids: CASSRYRGSNQPQHF.

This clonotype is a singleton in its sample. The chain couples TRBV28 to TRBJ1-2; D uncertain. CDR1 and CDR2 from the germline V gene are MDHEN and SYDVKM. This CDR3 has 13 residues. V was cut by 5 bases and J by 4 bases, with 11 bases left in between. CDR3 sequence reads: CASSVLGVYGYTF. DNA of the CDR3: TGTGCCAGCAGTGTCCTCGGGGTCTATGGCTACACCTTC.

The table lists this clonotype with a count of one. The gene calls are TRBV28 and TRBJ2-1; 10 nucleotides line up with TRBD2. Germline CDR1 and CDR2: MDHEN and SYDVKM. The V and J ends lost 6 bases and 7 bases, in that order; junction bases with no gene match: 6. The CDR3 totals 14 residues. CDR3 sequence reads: CASSLAGGGNEQFF. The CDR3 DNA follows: TGTGCCAGCAGCTTAGCGGGGGGCGGGAATGAGCAGTTCTTC.

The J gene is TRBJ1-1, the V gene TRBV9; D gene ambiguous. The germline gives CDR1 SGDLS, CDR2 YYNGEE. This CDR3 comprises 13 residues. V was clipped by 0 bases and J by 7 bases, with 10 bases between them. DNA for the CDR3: TGTGCCAGCAGCGTAGGGGCTGAACGTGAAGCTTTCTTT. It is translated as CASSVGAEREAFF.

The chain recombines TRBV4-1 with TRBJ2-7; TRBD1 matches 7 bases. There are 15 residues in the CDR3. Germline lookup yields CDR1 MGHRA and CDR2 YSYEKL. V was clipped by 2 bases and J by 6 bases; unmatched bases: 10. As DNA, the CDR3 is TGCGCCAGCAGCCAAACACAGACAGGGTCTCGCGAGCAGTACTTC. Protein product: CASSQTQTGSREQYF.

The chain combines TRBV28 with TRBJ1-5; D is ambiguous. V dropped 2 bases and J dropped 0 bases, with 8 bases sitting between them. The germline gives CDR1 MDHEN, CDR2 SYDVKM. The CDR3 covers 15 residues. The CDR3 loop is CASSLSIDSNQPQHF. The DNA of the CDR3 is TGTGCCAGCAGTTTAAGCATAGATAGCAATCAGCCCCAGCATTTT.

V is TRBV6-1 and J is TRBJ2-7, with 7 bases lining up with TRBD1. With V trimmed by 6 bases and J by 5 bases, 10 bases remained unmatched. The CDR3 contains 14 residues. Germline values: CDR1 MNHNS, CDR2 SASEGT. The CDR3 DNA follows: TGTGCCAGCAGCGGCCCGGACAGGCGGGACGAGCAGTACTTC. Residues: CASSGPDRRDEQYF.

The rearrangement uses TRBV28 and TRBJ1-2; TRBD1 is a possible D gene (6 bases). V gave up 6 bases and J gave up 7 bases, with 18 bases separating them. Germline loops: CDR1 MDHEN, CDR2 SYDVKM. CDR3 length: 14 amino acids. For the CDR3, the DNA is TGTGCCAGCAGCCTCCCCGCAGGGGCAGCTGGCTACACCTTC. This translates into CASSLPAGAAGYTF.

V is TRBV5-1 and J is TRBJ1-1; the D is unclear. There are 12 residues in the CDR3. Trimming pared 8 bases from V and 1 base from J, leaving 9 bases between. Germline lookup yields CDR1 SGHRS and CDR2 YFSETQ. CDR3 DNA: TGCGCCAGTGGACCAGGGAACACTGAAGCTTTCTTT. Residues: CASGPGNTEAFF.

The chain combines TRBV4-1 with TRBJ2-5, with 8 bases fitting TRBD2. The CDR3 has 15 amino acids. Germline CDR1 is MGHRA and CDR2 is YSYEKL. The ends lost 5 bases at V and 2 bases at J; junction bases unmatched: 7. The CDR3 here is CASSSGLGLQETQYF. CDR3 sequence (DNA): TGCGCCAGCAGCTCGGGACTAGGACTTCAAGAGACCCAGTACTTC.

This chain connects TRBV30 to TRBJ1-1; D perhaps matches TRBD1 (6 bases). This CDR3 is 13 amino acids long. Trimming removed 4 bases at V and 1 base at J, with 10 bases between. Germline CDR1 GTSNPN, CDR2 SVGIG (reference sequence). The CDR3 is CAWNEGGNTEAFF. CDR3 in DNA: TGTGCCTGGAACGAGGGGGGGAACACTGAAGCTTTCTTT.

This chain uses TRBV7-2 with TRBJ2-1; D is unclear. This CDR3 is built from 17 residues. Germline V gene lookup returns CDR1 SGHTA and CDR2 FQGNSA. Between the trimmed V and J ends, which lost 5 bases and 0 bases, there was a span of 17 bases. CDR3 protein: CASSLSSAVSSYNEQFF. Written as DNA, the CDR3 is TGTGCCAGCAGCCTCTCGTCGGCCGTGAGCTCCTACAATGAGCAGTTCTTC. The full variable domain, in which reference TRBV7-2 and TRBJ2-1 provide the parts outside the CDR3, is GAGVSQSPSNKVTEKGKDVELRCDPISGHTALYWYRQSLGQGLEFLIYFQGNSAPDKSGLPSDRFSAERTGGSVSTLTIQRTQQEDSAVYLCASSLSSAVSSYNEQFFGPGTRLTVL.

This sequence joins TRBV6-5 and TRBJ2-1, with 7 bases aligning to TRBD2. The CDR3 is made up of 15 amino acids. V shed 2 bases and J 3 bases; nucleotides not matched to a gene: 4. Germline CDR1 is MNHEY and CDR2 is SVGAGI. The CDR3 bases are TGTGCCAGCAGTTACCTTGGGGGGGACTACAATGAGCAGTTCTTC. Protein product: CASSYLGGDYNEQFF.

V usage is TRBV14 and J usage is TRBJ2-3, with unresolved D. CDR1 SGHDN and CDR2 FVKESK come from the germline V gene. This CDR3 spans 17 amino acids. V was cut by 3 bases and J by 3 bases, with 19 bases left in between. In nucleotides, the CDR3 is TGTGCCAGCAGCCACCCTGGCGGTCAAGGGTATACAGATACGCAGTATTTT. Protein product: CASSHPGGQGYTDTQYF.

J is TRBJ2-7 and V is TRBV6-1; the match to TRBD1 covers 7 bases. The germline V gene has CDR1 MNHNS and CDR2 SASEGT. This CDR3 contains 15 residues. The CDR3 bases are TGTGCCAGCAGAGAAGACGGGACAGTACCTTACGAGCAGTACGTC. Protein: CASREDGTVPYEQYV.

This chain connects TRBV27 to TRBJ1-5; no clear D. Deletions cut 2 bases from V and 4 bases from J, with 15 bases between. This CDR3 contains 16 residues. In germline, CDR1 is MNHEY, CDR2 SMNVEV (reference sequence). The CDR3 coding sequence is TGTGCCAGCAGTTTAAAAGGGAGAATTGGAAATCAGCCCCAGCATTTT. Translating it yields CASSLKGRIGNQPQHF.

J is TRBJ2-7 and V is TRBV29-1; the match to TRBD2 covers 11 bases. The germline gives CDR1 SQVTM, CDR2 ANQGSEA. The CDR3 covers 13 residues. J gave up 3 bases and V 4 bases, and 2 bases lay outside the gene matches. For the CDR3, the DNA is TGCAGCGTTGGACTAGCGGGGCGCTACGAGCAGTACTTC. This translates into CSVGLAGRYEQYF.

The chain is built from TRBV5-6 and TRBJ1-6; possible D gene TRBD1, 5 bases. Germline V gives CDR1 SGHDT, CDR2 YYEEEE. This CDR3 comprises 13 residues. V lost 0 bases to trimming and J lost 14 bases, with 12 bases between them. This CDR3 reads CASSLGDPLALHF. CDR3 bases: TGTGCCAGCAGCTTGGGGGACCCCCTGGCCCTCCACTTT.

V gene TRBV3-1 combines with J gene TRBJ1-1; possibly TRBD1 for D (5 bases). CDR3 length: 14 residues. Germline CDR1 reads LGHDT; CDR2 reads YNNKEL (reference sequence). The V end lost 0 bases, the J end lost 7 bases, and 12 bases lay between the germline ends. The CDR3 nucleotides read TGTGCCAGCAGCCAAGAACCAGGGAGTTTTGAAGCTTTCTTT. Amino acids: CASSQEPGSFEAFF.